These T cell receptor beta chains were read from a single sample in a study of blood T cell repertoires in COVID-19. The protocol was immunoSEQ multiplex PCR, while the TCRdb copy is restricted to in-frame clones and leaves out a portion. This table has about 200,000 clones, around 85% appearing once. The specimen was peripheral blood. These receptors came from a man aged 60 to 69 with COVID-19, enrolled during active disease. Each CDR3 is given with its conserved first and last residue. Only part of the rows carry a size: once, few, many, or a class if the clone is expanded.

abundance: NA; j_gene: TRBJ1-5; len: 13; v_gene: TRBV19; CDR3aa: CATSSRGNQPQHF
abundance: NA; j_gene: TRBJ1-1; len: 14; v_gene: TRBV7-2; CDR3aa: CASSRGQGNTEAFF
abundance: NA; j_gene: TRBJ2-7; len: 14; v_gene: TRBV10-3; CDR3aa: CATKGQASSYEQYF
abundance: NA; j_gene: TRBJ2-7; len: 14; v_gene: TRBV5-6; CDR3aa: CASSFTPGQGTSEF
abundance: NA; j_gene: TRBJ2-7; len: 13; v_gene: TRBV6-2/TRBV6-3; CDR3aa: CASSYATGAWEYF
abundance: few; j_gene: TRBJ1-3; len: 16; v_gene: TRBV6-5; CDR3aa: CASSYSAAVAGNTIYF
abundance: NA; j_gene: TRBJ2-7; len: 12; v_gene: TRBV3-1/TRBV3-2; CDR3aa: CASSQVGDEQYF
abundance: NA; j_gene: TRBJ1-1; len: 14; v_gene: TRBV7-8; CDR3aa: CASSQGAQNTEAFF
abundance: NA; j_gene: TRBJ2-5; len: 16; v_gene: TRBV9; CDR3aa: CASSVGSSGMGETQYF
abundance: NA; j_gene: TRBJ2-7; len: 14; v_gene: TRBV18; CDR3aa: CASSPQTGFGEQYF
abundance: NA; j_gene: TRBJ1-1; len: 11; v_gene: TRBV12-3/TRBV12-4; CDR3aa: CASSWRTEAFF
abundance: NA; j_gene: TRBJ1-4; len: 16; v_gene: TRBV5-1; CDR3aa: CASSLQGAQTNEKLFF
abundance: few; j_gene: TRBJ2-7; len: 12; v_gene: TRBV3-1/TRBV3-2; CDR3aa: CASSLGQWEQYF
abundance: NA; j_gene: TRBJ2-7; len: 14; v_gene: TRBV9; CDR3aa: CASSVGGEGYEQYF
abundance: NA; j_gene: TRBJ1-1; len: 16; v_gene: TRBV6-6; CDR3aa: CASSYSAGLMNTEAFF
abundance: few; j_gene: TRBJ1-2; len: 14; v_gene: TRBV2; CDR3aa: CASSEAGHNYGYTF
abundance: NA; j_gene: TRBJ2-7; len: 16; v_gene: TRBV24-1; CDR3aa: CATSDRTGTDRYEQYF
abundance: NA; j_gene: TRBJ1-1; len: 16; v_gene: TRBV27; CDR3aa: CASSRIPGTMNTEAFF
abundance: NA; j_gene: TRBJ2-5; len: 15; v_gene: TRBV27; CDR3aa: CASRSGTGIGETQYF
abundance: NA; j_gene: TRBJ1-2; len: 13; v_gene: TRBV5-1; CDR3aa: CASRAGTGPGYTF
abundance: NA; j_gene: TRBJ2-1; len: 14; v_gene: TRBV5-4; CDR3aa: CASSREVHNNEQFF
abundance: NA; j_gene: TRBJ2-5; len: 15; v_gene: TRBV5-6; CDR3aa: CASSPLGGGGETQYF
abundance: few; j_gene: TRBJ2-1; len: 14; v_gene: TRBV5-4; CDR3aa: CASTAGTPGNEQFF
abundance: NA; j_gene: TRBJ2-6; len: 15; v_gene: TRBV11-2; CDR3aa: CASSFAGGGANVLTF
abundance: NA; j_gene: TRBJ1-2; len: 12; v_gene: TRBV28; CDR3aa: CASTSGARGYTF
abundance: NA; j_gene: TRBJ1-1; len: 15; v_gene: TRBV28; CDR3aa: CASSPLDRANTEAFF
abundance: NA; j_gene: TRBJ1-5; len: 13; v_gene: TRBV30; CDR3aa: CAWSVREHQPQHF
abundance: NA; j_gene: TRBJ1-2; len: 14; v_gene: TRBV5-1; CDR3aa: CASSLSAGGYGYTF
abundance: NA; j_gene: TRBJ1-2; len: 15; v_gene: TRBV6-5; CDR3aa: CASSPWTGLWYGYTF
abundance: NA; j_gene: TRBJ2-7; len: 14; v_gene: TRBV10-3; CDR3aa: CAISTGTEATSLYF
abundance: NA; j_gene: TRBJ2-7; len: 15; v_gene: TRBV4-1; CDR3aa: CASSHPGPNSYEQYF
abundance: NA; j_gene: TRBJ1-1; len: 13; v_gene: TRBV6-5; CDR3aa: CATSTRADTEAFF
abundance: NA; j_gene: TRBJ1-1; len: 13; v_gene: TRBV28; CDR3aa: CASSLPGSVQAFF
abundance: NA; j_gene: TRBJ1-1; len: 14; v_gene: TRBV7-2; CDR3aa: CASSLGWGRPEAFF
abundance: NA; j_gene: TRBJ2-1; len: 15; v_gene: TRBV10-1; CDR3aa: CASSETSGSGNEQFF
abundance: NA; j_gene: TRBJ1-1; len: 15; v_gene: TRBV30; CDR3aa: CAWSVLGMRNTEAFF
abundance: NA; j_gene: TRBJ2-3; len: 16; v_gene: TRBV18; CDR3aa: CASSFPGLAGEDTQYF
abundance: NA; j_gene: TRBJ1-5; len: 16; v_gene: TRBV19; CDR3aa: CASRREGANPTQPQHF
abundance: NA; j_gene: TRBJ1-1; len: 15; v_gene: TRBV4-2; CDR3aa: CASSQAFQGATEAFF
abundance: NA; j_gene: TRBJ1-2; len: 15; v_gene: TRBV28; CDR3aa: CASSLFGQGIGGYTF
abundance: NA; j_gene: TRBJ1-1; len: 14; v_gene: TRBV5-8; CDR3aa: CASSLARGITEAFF
abundance: NA; j_gene: TRBJ1-6; len: 17; v_gene: TRBV27; CDR3aa: CASSSAIRGSNNSPLHF
abundance: NA; j_gene: TRBJ1-6; len: 16; v_gene: TRBV7-5; CDR3aa: CVRSLGTGLVHSPLHF
abundance: NA; j_gene: TRBJ2-2; len: 14; v_gene: TRBV7-9; CDR3aa: CASSLAGITGELFF
abundance: NA; j_gene: TRBJ1-3; len: 15; v_gene: TRBV18; CDR3aa: CASSPDRGSGNTIYF
abundance: NA; j_gene: TRBJ2-1; len: 14; v_gene: TRBV11-2; CDR3aa: CASSEQQGRHEQFF
abundance: NA; j_gene: TRBJ2-7; len: 16; v_gene: TRBV5-1; CDR3aa: CASSLEGGPGNHEQYF
abundance: NA; j_gene: TRBJ2-1; len: 15; v_gene: TRBV4-1; CDR3aa: CASSLWTPSYNEQFF
abundance: once; j_gene: TRBJ2-1; len: 17; v_gene: TRBV7-5; CDR3aa: CVRGTGALGGSYNEQFF
abundance: NA; j_gene: TRBJ1-1; len: 14; v_gene: TRBV7-2; CDR3aa: CASSPDRENTEAFF
abundance: NA; j_gene: TRBJ1-3; len: 13; v_gene: TRBV3-1/TRBV3-2; CDR3aa: CASSYGSRVTIYF